The T cell receptor (beta chain) described here comes from a study of monozygotic twins with inflammatory bowel disease (dated by TCRdb to the late 2010s). Describing the broader study: A total of some 30 monozygotic twin pairs were included in the full study, comprising nine German pairs (four IBD-concordant, five IBD-discordant) and 19 IBD-discordant Danish pairs. Disease-associated traits were sought mainly through comparisons between IBD patients and their genetically identical healthy co-twins within discordant pairs. Each individual had, on average, about 151 000 unique TCRalpha sequences and 181 000 unique TCRbeta sequences available for analysis.

On this clonotype itself: The specificity of this receptor is unknown.

From each donor, a roughly 2.7 ml peripheral blood sample was drawn into PAXgene tubes and stored at -80 degrees C. Without T cell sorting, total RNA was isolated from whole blood using the PAXgene blood miRNA kit on an automated QIAcube. Deep TCRalpha and TCRbeta repertoire profiling with unique molecular barcoding was performed on peripheral blood of monozygotic twin pairs concordant or discordant for inflammatory bowel disease. Smoking habits were recorded for all twin pairs, with individuals classified as current, former or never smokers. Preparation of the library involved 5' RACE. The input for every TCR library was roughly 3,300 ng of total RNA. For each sample, cDNA was synthesized in eight separate reactions using SMARTScribe reverse transcriptase. During cDNA synthesis, template switching was used to introduce unique molecular identifiers that contained a 6-nucleotide sample barcode. TCRalpha and TCRbeta cDNA was amplified by two nested PCRs of roughly 15 and 9 cycles, with bead purification after each PCR. Before amplification, the cDNA was both treated with uracil DNA-glycosylase and purified with the QIAquick PCR purification kit. The second PCR added Illumina TruSeq-compatible adapters along with sample-specific barcodes. TapeStation and Qubit were used to check library quality and concentration, and 4.5 to 6.5 ng of each library was pooled. The pooled libraries were sequenced with 2 x 100 bp reads and custom sequencing primers on an Illumina HiSeq2500 single-index Rapid Run. Concerning the study's data processing: MiGEC version 1.2.6 was used for UMI-based consensus assembly, which corrected PCR and sequencing errors. V(D)J alignment, clonotype assembly and CDR3 extraction were performed with MiXCR version 2.1.1. Gene usage, clonotype sharing and MAIT/NKT TCR abundance were normalised by analysing the top 1000, 10 000 and 20 000 clonotypes per sample. After downsampling to 27 000 UMIs, diversity was calculated as the inverse Simpson index using the vegan R package. Paired Mann-Whitney U tests on discordant twin pairs were used, with Benjamini-Hochberg multiple-testing correction. TCRdb reanalyzed the reads, keeping one entry per CDR3 protein sequence and omitting DNA. V and J calls and clone size were set by TCRdb, not the authors. This sample's table has entries for more than 300,000 distinct CDR3 sequences. Approximately 5.9% of the sample lies in the top ten.

The investigation overall reported the following: IBD patients had lower TCRbeta repertoire diversity, measured by the inverse Simpson index, than their healthy co-twins. Compared with healthy twins, IBD patients shared fewer clonotypes with other individuals, and the difference was most pronounced in patients with signs of disease activity. Repertoire similarity did not differ between concordant and discordant twins, possibly due to limited statistical power. The analysis was unable to tell different T cell subtypes apart. The results gave no support for a single strong signal or clonotype linked to IBD. Because patients were on differing immunosuppressive treatments, the repertoires may have picked up extra background noise and inter-individual variability.

For CDR1 and CDR2, the germline V gene lists MGHDK and SYGVNS. From cysteine to phenylalanine, the CDR3 is 14 amino acids long. DNA is not on record. The sequence derives from a human donor with ulcerative colitis or Crohn's disease, or a healthy co-twin of an affected twin (not recorded which). Sequenced material: blood. The chain is assembled from TRBV25-1 and TRBJ1-2; the D call from TCRdb, TRBD1, cannot be confirmed without DNA. CDR3 protein: CASRGTGEPYGYTF.